These 8 T cell receptor beta chains share one sample of origin, sequenced in a study of T cell repertoires in cytomegalovirus infection. Their recognized antigens are unknown. TCRdb re-called the reads through MiXCR, storing one row per CDR3 protein. The sample lists fewer than 1,000,000 distinct CDR3 sequences, less than 40% seen once, with 11% to 15% in the top ten. The sequenced sample was cultured CD8+ T cells from PBMCs, obtained from culture after CMV antigen stimulation. The source of these receptors is a human donor in good health (CMV status not recorded). Some clones in this sample may be carry-over from other donors' samples.

V and J are TRBV11-2 and TRBJ1-1, with D hard to call. The V end was cut by 0 bases, the J end by 3 bases, with 8 bases between. CDR1 is SGHAT, CDR2 FQNNGV, per germline. CDR3 length: 14 amino acids. CDR3 residues: CASSLDPGYTEAFF. CDR3 in DNA: TGTGCCAGCAGCTTAGATCCGGGGTACACTGAAGCTTTCTTT.

This clonotype was observed a handful of times. J is TRBJ1-2 and V is TRBV7-9, with 8 bases fitting TRBD1. In germline, CDR1 is SEHNR, CDR2 FQNEAQ (reference sequence). The CDR3 consists of 13 residues. V trimming: 5 bases; J trimming: 6 bases; junction bases outside the gene matches: 5. CDR3 sequence (DNA): TGTGCCAGCAGCCGACAGACAGGGGATGGCTACACCTTC. Translating it yields CASSRQTGDGYTF.

Only a few counts were recorded for this clonotype. The chain combines TRBV29-1 with TRBJ1-1; D not certain. Trimming pared 6 bases from V and 1 base from J, leaving 6 bases between. The germline CDR1 and CDR2 sequences are SQVTM and ANQGSEA. This CDR3 is 11 amino acids long. The CDR3 DNA sequence: TGCAGCGTCCACCCGAACACTGAAGCTTTCTTT. Residues: CSVHPNTEAFF.

The genes are TRBV20-1 and TRBJ2-3; 16 positions match TRBD2. The CDR3 has 13 amino acids. Germline V gives CDR1 DFQATT, CDR2 SNEGSKA (reference sequence). V shed 5 bases and J 9 bases; nucleotides not matched to a gene: 2. CDR3 residues: CSAGTSGGETQYF. CDR3 nucleotides: TGCAGTGCTGGGACTAGCGGGGGGGAGACGCAGTATTTT.

As regards this clonotype: A read error may explain this, as a much larger clone is one base away. This chain links TRBV7-2 with TRBJ2-1; D uncertain. The CDR3 extends over 13 amino acids. Trimming stripped 1 base from V and 5 bases from J, with 6 bases between. CDR1 and CDR2 (germline): SGHTA, FQGNSA. This CDR3 reads CASSLVVHNEQFF. In DNA, the CDR3 is TGTGCCAGCAGCTTAGTGGTCCACAATGAGCAGTTCTTC.

V is TRBV7-6 and J is TRBJ2-3; the match to TRBD2 covers 14 bases. This CDR3 is built from 15 residues. V was clipped by 4 bases and J by 6 bases; unmatched bases: 3. Per germline, CDR1 SGHVS and CDR2 FNYEAQ. The CDR3 here is CASSSGTSGGDTQYF. In nucleotides, the CDR3 is TGTGCCAGCAGCTCAGGGACTAGCGGGGGTGATACGCAGTATTTT. Full variable domain (missing parts from reference TRBV7-6 and TRBJ2-3): GAGVSQSPRYKVTKRGQDVALRCDPISGHVSLYWYRQALGQGPEFLTYFNYEAQQDKSGLPNDRFSAERPEGSISTLTIQRTEQRDSAMYRCASSSGTSGGDTQYFGPGTRLTVL.

The table lists this clonotype with many counts. Here the CDR3 DNA reads TGTGCCAGCAGCTTCGGATGGGGGGAGACCCAGTACTTC. Amino acid sequence: CASSFGWGETQYF. The chain uses TRBV7-2 and TRBJ2-5; D tentatively reads TRBD1 or TRBD2 (5 bases each). Trimming shortened V by 3 bases and J by 5 bases, and 10 bases separated the two germline ends. This CDR3 region has 13 residues. Germline CDR1 reads SGHTA; CDR2 reads FQGNSA.

The CDR3 loop is CASSQDKWRENEQFF. The CDR3 DNA is TGTGCCAGCAGCCAAGATAAGTGGCGGGAGAATGAGCAGTTCTTC. The V gene is TRBV14, the J gene TRBJ2-1; 7 bases are shared with TRBD2. Unmatched junction bases numbered 6, after V lost 0 bases and J lost 7 bases. Germline V lookup: CDR1 SGHDN, CDR2 FVKESK. The CDR3 runs 15 residues.